The TCR beta chain described here comes from a study of blood T cell repertoires in COVID-19. Only in-frame clones appear in the TCRdb table, and some are missing; sequencing was by immunoSEQ multiplex PCR. The table records approximately 200,000 clones, about 81% of them present only once. The CDR3 length is 12 residues. Germline loops: CDR1 ENHRY, CDR2 SYGVKD. V was pared by 7 bases and J by 8 bases, with 14 bases between. The sample taken for sequencing was peripheral blood. This receptor was obtained from a woman of 80 years or more with COVID-19, enrolled during active disease. The gene calls are TRBV10-3 and TRBJ1-1; D remains ambiguous. The CDR3 bases are TGTGCCATCAAACGATTGGGCACAGAAGCTTTCTTT. Protein sequence: CAIKRLGTEAFF.